Below, 16 T cell receptor beta chains from the same sample are listed, as sequenced in a study of T cells in Graves' hyperthyroidism and ophthalmopathy. Using RNA transcripts as the source, TCR beta CDR3 regions were amplified. Carried out on the TCR CDR3, a first-round RT-PCR used the HTBI primer set. Each CDR3 protein is one row after TCRdb ran MiXCR on the multiplex PCR reads. The sample shows 600,000 to 800,000 distinct CDR3 sequences, roughly 32% of them seen only once. Material: blood. These receptors were taken from a woman between 40 and 50 years old with Graves' hyperthyroidism.

Note on this clonotype: The junction departs from the called germline gene at one end, perhaps through a read error. V is TRBV10-3 and J is TRBJ2-5; 7 bases match TRBD2. This CDR3 comprises 16 residues. The V gene's germline CDR1 is ENHRY and CDR2 SYGVKD. The CDR3 nucleotides read TGTGCCAGCAGTTACTCCTTGGGAGGGTCACAAGAGACCCAGTACTTC. Translating it yields CASSYSLGGSQETQYF.

In its sample, this clonotype was seen a few times. The chain uses TRBV7-9 and TRBJ2-2; D gene unclear. The CDR3 has 16 residues. CDR1 is SEHNR and CDR2 is FQNEAQ in the germline V gene (reference sequence). Trimming left V 8 bases short and J 3 bases short, with 19 bases between. CDR3 amino acids: CASRAPGSSHTGELFF. The DNA for the CDR3 is TGTGCCAGCCGAGCCCCTGGTTCAAGCCACACCGGGGAGCTGTTTTTT. The full variable domain, completed using reference TRBV7-9 and TRBJ2-2, is DTGVSQNPRHKITKRGQNVTFRCDPISEHNRLYWYRQTLGQGPEFLTYFQNEAQLEKSRLLSDRFSAERPKGSFSTLEIQRTEQGDSAMYLCASRAPGSSHTGELFFGEGSRLTVL.

This clonotype was observed many times. V usage is TRBV19 and J usage is TRBJ2-6; D possibly corresponds to TRBD2 (6 bases). Germline values: CDR1 LNHDA, CDR2 SQIVND (reference sequence). V lost 3 bases and J lost 2, with 8 bases in between. CDR3 size: 15 residues. Here the CDR3 DNA reads TGTGCCAGTAGTATCGGGAGTCCTGGGGCCAACGTCCTGACTTTC. Its protein is CASSIGSPGANVLTF.

This clonotype was detected ten times or more. The chain couples TRBV7-7 to TRBJ1-2; 12 bases map to TRBD1. Germline CDR1 SSHAT, CDR2 FNYEAQ (reference sequence). This CDR3 region has 16 residues. Losses at the gene ends were 3 bases for V and 8 bases for J; bases not matched to a gene: 10. The CDR3 DNA reads as TGTGCCAGCAGCTTGCGGGACAGGGGGCTTGGCGGGGGCTACACCTTC. Amino acid sequence: CASSLRDRGLGGGYTF.

The chain combines TRBV12-3 or TRBV12-4 with TRBJ1-2; D uncertain. Trimming shortened V by 4 bases and J by 4 bases, and 16 bases separated the two germline ends. The CDR3 extends over 15 amino acids. CDR3 region: CASSSDGSVGYGYTF. The CDR3, as DNA: TGTGCCAGCAGTTCGGACGGGTCGGTCGGCTATGGCTACACCTTC.

This CDR3 is CSARDKGLNYGYTF. The CDR3 DNA reads as TGCAGTGCTAGAGATAAGGGACTTAACTATGGCTACACCTTC. The chain couples TRBV20-1 to TRBJ1-2; D possibly corresponds to TRBD1 (5 bases). Germline CDR1 is DFQATT and CDR2 is SNEGSKA (reference sequence). This CDR3 region has 14 residues. Between the trimmed V and J ends, which lost 0 bases and 1 base, there was a span of 9 bases.

To note about this clonotype: The junction departs from the called germline gene at one end, perhaps through a read error. The rearrangement links TRBV7-2 to TRBJ2-7; 7 bases map to TRBD1. This CDR3 has 15 residues. CDR1 and CDR2 from the germline V gene are SGHTA and FQGNSA. The CDR3 spells CASSLAQGSSYGQYF. The CDR3 DNA is TGTGCCAGCAGCTTAGCACAGGGGAGCTCCTACGGGCAGTACTTC. Variable domain in full (rest from reference TRBV7-2 and TRBJ2-7): GAGVSQSPSNKVTEKGKDVELRCDPISGHTALYWYRQSLGQGLEFLIYFQGNSAPDKSGLPSDRFSAERTGGSVSTLTIQRTQQEDSAVYLCASSLAQGSSYGQYFGPGTRLTVT.

This chain connects TRBV20-1 to TRBJ2-2; D unclear. V was clipped by 4 bases and J by 1 base, with 10 bases between them. The CDR3 is 14 amino acids. Looked up from germline, CDR1 is DFQATT and CDR2 is SNEGSKA (reference sequence). CDR3 region: CSAKSSVNTGELFF. Written as DNA, the CDR3 is TGCAGTGCTAAGTCGTCTGTGAACACCGGGGAGCTGTTTTTT.

This clonotype was found a few times. The CDR3 is CSGVYSGSSYEQYF. Written as DNA, the CDR3 is TGCAGTGGAGTTTATAGCGGGAGTTCTTACGAGCAGTACTTC. J is TRBJ2-7 and V is TRBV20-1, with 9 bases identical to TRBD2. Trimming took 7 bases from V and 4 from J; bases not matched to a gene: 11. Looked up from germline, CDR1 is DFQATT and CDR2 is SNEGSKA (reference sequence). This CDR3 contains 14 residues.

As to this clonotype: Being one base from a much bigger clone, this may be a read error. The chain recombines TRBV12-3 or TRBV12-4 with TRBJ1-1; D remains ambiguous. This CDR3 region has 14 residues. DNA for the CDR3: TGTGCCAGCAGTTTTTATACGAGGAACACTGAAGCTTCCTTT. Translating it yields CASSFYTRNTEASF.

Details on this clonotype: This clone may be a read error of a much larger clone one base away. The chain recombines TRBV7-9 with TRBJ2-7; D ambiguous. The CDR3 is 15 amino acids. Germline assignment: CDR1 SEHNR and CDR2 FQNEAQ (reference sequence). CDR3 region: CASSSLPGGVGEHYF. The CDR3 DNA reads as TGTGCCAGCAGCTCCCTACCGGGCGGAGTGGGCGAGCACTACTTC. The complete variable domain, with remaining parts taken from reference TRBV7-9 and TRBJ2-7, reads DTGVSQNPRHKITKRGQNVTFRCDPISEHNRLYWYRQTLGQGPEFLTYFQNEAQLEKSRLLSDRFSAERPKGSFSTLEIQRTEQGDSAMYLCASSSLPGGVGEHYFGPGTRLTVT.

This clonotype was observed once. The DNA of the CDR3 is TGTGCCAGCATCCGATCCCCCGGGACAGGGGTGAGAGATACGCAGTATTTT. Translation: CASIRSPGTGVRDTQYF. The chain links TRBV7-3 to TRBJ2-3; 10 bases map to TRBD1. This CDR3 region has 17 residues. V lost 7 bases to trimming and J lost 5 bases; unmatched junction nucleotides: 15. Germline V lookup: CDR1 SGHTA, CDR2 FQGTGA.

The genes are TRBV12-3 or TRBV12-4 and TRBJ2-2; 10 bases align to TRBD1. Germline trimming cut 4 bases from V and 4 bases from J; bases unmatched to any gene: 9. The CDR3 totals 17 residues. This chain's CDR3 is CASSSQRQGAGTGELFF. DNA of the CDR3: TGTGCCAGCAGTTCCCAGCGACAGGGGGCCGGCACCGGGGAGCTGTTTTTT.

About this clonotype itself: A much larger clone lies a single base off, so this may be a read error. V usage is TRBV6-5 and J usage is TRBJ1-3; possibly TRBD1 for D (5 bases). In germline, CDR1 is MNHEY, CDR2 SVGAGI. The CDR3 length is 16 residues. Trimming stripped 2 bases from V and 0 bases from J, with 11 bases between. The CDR3 DNA follows: TGTGCCAGCAGTTACGGGGCAGGAGCCTCTGGAAACACCATATATTTT. Translation gives CASSYGAGASGNTIYF.

This clonotype was recorded a few times. This chain links TRBV2 with TRBJ2-3; D is unclear. This CDR3 has 12 residues. Trimming stripped 5 bases from V and 4 bases from J, with 7 bases between. CDR1 and CDR2 from the germline V gene are SNHLY and FYNNEI. CDR3 in DNA: TGTGCCAGCAGTTACATCGCAGATACGCAGTATTTT. Protein sequence: CASSYIADTQYF.

This clonotype was detected a few times. The chain links TRBV7-9 to TRBJ2-5, with TRBD1 matching 11 bases. The CDR3 length is 13 residues. After removal of 10 bases from V and 5 bases from J, the junction contained 6 bases not matched to a gene. Germline CDR1 and CDR2: SEHNR and FQNEAQ (reference sequence). This CDR3 is CATGTGGVETQYF. Here the CDR3 DNA reads TGTGCCACCGGGACAGGGGGAGTGGAGACCCAGTACTTC.